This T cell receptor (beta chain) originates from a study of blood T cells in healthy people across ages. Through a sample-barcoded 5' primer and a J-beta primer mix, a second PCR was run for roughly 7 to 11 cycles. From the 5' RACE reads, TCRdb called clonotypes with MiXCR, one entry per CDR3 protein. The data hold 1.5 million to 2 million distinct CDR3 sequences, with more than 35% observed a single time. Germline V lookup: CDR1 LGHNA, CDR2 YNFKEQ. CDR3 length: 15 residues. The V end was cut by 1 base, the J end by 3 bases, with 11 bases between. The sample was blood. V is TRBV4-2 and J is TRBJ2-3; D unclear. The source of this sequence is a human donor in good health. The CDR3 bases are TGTGCCAGCAGCCAAGGGGTTGTTGAGACAGATACGCAGTATTTT. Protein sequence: CASSQGVVETDTQYF.